The source of this T cell receptor beta chain is a study of T cell repertoires in ileal Crohn's disease. TCRB immunosequencing input was roughly 490 nanograms of biopsy DNA per sample. Generated by immunoSEQ multiplex PCR, the TCRdb table keeps only in-frame clones and is missing some. The sample shows around 17,000 clones, roughly 60% of them seen only once. Sequencing was done on a sample of ileal tissue. This clonotype was obtained from an adult with Crohn's disease.

CDR3 DNA sequence: TGTGCCAGCGAGCATCCGGACACCGGGGAGCTGTTTTTT. Residues: CASEHPDTGELFF. The chain combines TRBV6-5 with TRBJ2-2; D uncertain. V shed 8 bases and J shed 3 bases, with 10 bases lying between them. CDR3 length: 13 residues. Germline CDR1 is MNHEY and CDR2 is SVGAGI.